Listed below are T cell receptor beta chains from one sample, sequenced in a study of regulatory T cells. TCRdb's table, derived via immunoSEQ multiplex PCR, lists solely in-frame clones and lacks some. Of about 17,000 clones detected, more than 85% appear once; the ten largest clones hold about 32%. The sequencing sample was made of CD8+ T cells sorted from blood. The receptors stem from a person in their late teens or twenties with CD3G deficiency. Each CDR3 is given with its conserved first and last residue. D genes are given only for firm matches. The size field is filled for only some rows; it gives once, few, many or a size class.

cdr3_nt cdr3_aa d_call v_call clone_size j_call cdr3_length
TGTGCCAGCCTTCCTTCACTAGGAGGAGAGACCCAGTACTTC CASLPSLGGETQYF . TRBV25-1 . TRBJ2-5 14
TGTGCCAGCAGCTCAGAAGCGGGGCCCCAAGAGACCCAGTACTTC CASSSEAGPQETQYF TRBD2 TRBV7-9 once TRBJ2-5 15
TGTGCCAGCAGCTTGATCGATACGCAGTATTTT CASSLIDTQYF . TRBV5-6 . TRBJ2-3 11
TGCGCCAGCAGCTCCCTAGGTCGGAGCGAGACCCAGTACTTC CASSSLGRSETQYF . TRBV5-1 . TRBJ2-5 14
TGCGCCAGCAGCCAAGACAATTGGGCACGGGGGGCCTACGAGCAGTACTTC CASSQDNWARGAYEQYF TRBD2 TRBV4-3 . TRBJ2-7 17
TGTGCCACCAGCAGAGATCTGGAGGGCCACACAGATACGCAGTATTTT CATSRDLEGHTDTQYF . TRBV15 . TRBJ2-3 16
TGTGCCAGCTTCGACAGACCCATGACCCTTTATAGCTACACCTTC CASFDRPMTLYSYTF . TRBV6-1 . TRBJ1-2 15
TGTGCCTGGAGTGTATGGGGGTCCTATAATTCACCCCTCCACTTT CAWSVWGSYNSPLHF . TRBV30 . TRBJ1-6 15
TGTGCCAGCAGCGTAGCAGGTCTCCGCACAGATACGCAGTATTTT CASSVAGLRTDTQYF . TRBV9 . TRBJ2-3 15
TGTGCCAGCAGCCAGGGGTTTTACCAGCCCCAGCATTTT CASSQGFYQPQHF . TRBV6-5 . TRBJ1-5 13
TGTGCCAGCAGCGGAAAGGGAAGGAATCAGCCCCAGCATTTT CASSGKGRNQPQHF . TRBV6-1 medium-sized TRBJ1-5 14
TGTGCCAGCAGTGAAGAGGGACGGCTCAATTCACCCCTCCACTTT CASSEEGRLNSPLHF . TRBV2 . TRBJ1-6 15
TGTGCCAGTAGTATTTCATCCAGCAACTATGGCTACACCTTC CASSISSSNYGYTF . TRBV19 . TRBJ1-2 14
TGTGCCAGCAGCTTAGTTGGCGGACTCGCCGGGGAGCTGTTTTTT CASSLVGGLAGELFF . TRBV7-9 . TRBJ2-2 15
TGTGCCAGCAGCTTAGGTCCCGGGACTAGCGGCTTC CASSLGPGTSGF TRBD2 TRBV13 . TRBJ2-7 12
TGCGCCAGCAGTCAAATTAGCGGGGCGGGAGATACGCAGTATTTT CASSQISGAGDTQYF TRBD2 TRBV10-2 . TRBJ2-3 15
TGTGCCAGCAGTTATTCCGGGGGCCTACGCTACGAGCAGTACTTC CASSYSGGLRYEQYF . TRBV6-5 . TRBJ2-7 15
TGCGCCAGCAGCCAAACACCGGACTATTCCTACGAGCAGTACTTC CASSQTPDYSYEQYF . TRBV4-1 . TRBJ2-7 15
TGTGCCACCAGCAGAGCGCTGTCCGGGGATACGCAGTATTTT CATSRALSGDTQYF . TRBV15 . TRBJ2-3 14
TGTGCCAGCAGGCTGACTAGCGGGGGGTTGAATGAGCAGTTCTTC CASRLTSGGLNEQFF TRBD2 TRBV28 . TRBJ2-1 15
TGTGCCAGTAGTCCCTATACAGGGACCGGGGAGCTGTTTTTT CASSPYTGTGELFF . TRBV19 few TRBJ2-2 14
TGTGCCAGCAGCCCTGGACAGGGAACGGAGACCCAGTACTTC CASSPGQGTETQYF TRBD1 TRBV6-5 . TRBJ2-5 14
TGTGCCAGCAGTTCCGGGACAGATTATGGCTACACCTTC CASSSGTDYGYTF TRBD1 TRBV27 . TRBJ1-2 13
TGTGCCAGCAGCGTAGGGGGAGGGGGTTCCTACGAGCAGTACTTC CASSVGGGGSYEQYF . TRBV9 . TRBJ2-7 15
TGTGCCACCAGCAGAGACCGGACTAGCGGGGCTAACAATGAGCAGTTCTTC CATSRDRTSGANNEQFF TRBD2 TRBV15 . TRBJ2-1 17
TGTGCCTGGAGGGGGTTCAGGTTCACTGAAGCTTTCTTT CAWRGFRFTEAFF . TRBV30 . TRBJ1-1 13
TGTGCCAGCAGTTTAGGATCTAGCTACGAGCAGTACTTC CASSLGSSYEQYF . TRBV28 . TRBJ2-7 13
TGTGCCAGCAGTCCAAGCGACAGGGATAATGAGCAGTTCTTC CASSPSDRDNEQFF TRBD1 TRBV28 . TRBJ2-1 14
TGTGCCAGCAGCTCCGTGATGGGGGGCGCCTACGAGCAGTACTTC CASSSVMGGAYEQYF . TRBV7-9 once TRBJ2-7 15
TGTGCCGGATGGACAGTAAGCACAGATACGCAGTATTTT CAGWTVSTDTQYF . TRBV30 . TRBJ2-3 13
TGCGCCAGCAGCCAAGGGGGGCGGGGGAGCTCCTACAATGAGCAGTTCTTC CASSQGGRGSSYNEQFF . TRBV4-1 . TRBJ2-1 17
TGTGCCAGCAGTGAGCTGGGAGACGAGCAGTACTTC CASSELGDEQYF . TRBV6-1 . TRBJ2-7 12
TGCGCCAGCAGCACCCGGGACAAGGGCGTCGATGGCTACACCTTC CASSTRDKGVDGYTF . TRBV4-3 once TRBJ1-2 15
TGTGCCAGCAGCTTAGGGACAGGGGGCGAAGATACGCAGTATTTT CASSLGTGGEDTQYF TRBD1 TRBV13 . TRBJ2-3 15
TGTGCCAGTATCTCGGGGACTAGGGGCTCCTACGAGCAGTACTTC CASISGTRGSYEQYF TRBD2 TRBV2 . TRBJ2-7 15
TGTGCCAGCAGCCCGGGGGGGGCCTACAATGAGCAGTTCTTC CASSPGGAYNEQFF TRBD2 TRBV9 . TRBJ2-1 14
TGTGCCAGCACTTCGACAGATACGCAGTATTTT CASTSTDTQYF . TRBV7-7 . TRBJ2-3 11
TGTGCCAGCAGTGAAGCAGGCGGACCACTACCCGAGCAGTACTTC CASSEAGGPLPEQYF . TRBV6-1 once TRBJ2-7 15
TGTGCCATCAGTGACGGGGGGAACACTGAAGCTTTCTTT CAISDGGNTEAFF . TRBV10-3 . TRBJ1-1 13
TGTGCCAGCAGCGGCCCGGGCGGGGTCAACTATGGCTACACCTTC CASSGPGGVNYGYTF . TRBV9 . TRBJ1-2 15
TGTGCCAGCAGCCCTCGGACAGGGAAAAGCACCGGGGAGCTGTTTTTT CASSPRTGKSTGELFF TRBD1 TRBV7-8 few TRBJ2-2 16
TGTGCCAGCAGCCTCTCGTCGGACGGTGAAGCTTTCTTT CASSLSSDGEAFF . TRBV7-9 . TRBJ1-1 13
TGTGCCAGCAGCTTAGCGGGGGGGTCCTACGAGCAGTACTTC CASSLAGGSYEQYF TRBD2 TRBV7-3 . TRBJ2-7 14
TGCGCCAGCAGCCAAGATACCGTGTTGAGCGGCTCCTACGAGCAGTACTTC CASSQDTVLSGSYEQYF . TRBV4-1 once TRBJ2-7 17
TGCGCCAGCAGCACGACAGCACTCAACATCTACGAGCAGTACTTC CASSTTALNIYEQYF . TRBV4-1 . TRBJ2-7 15
TGTGCCAGCAGCCTCTCTGGAAACACCATATATTTT CASSLSGNTIYF . TRBV21-1 . TRBJ1-3 12
TGTGCCAGCAGTTTATTTACAGGGGTTAGCAATCAGCCCCAGCATTTT CASSLFTGVSNQPQHF TRBD1 TRBV28 once TRBJ1-5 16
TGTGCCACCAGCGGTCAACAGGACTACTACGAGCAGTACTTC CATSGQQDYYEQYF . TRBV15 . TRBJ2-7 14
TGTGCCAGCAGCTTATCCCACACCGGGGAGCTGTTTTTT CASSLSHTGELFF . TRBV7-9 few TRBJ2-2 13
TGTGCCAGCAGCCCCCCTAACCAGGCCTATGGCTACACCTTC CASSPPNQAYGYTF . TRBV13 . TRBJ1-2 14
TGTGCCATCAGGGGAGACAGGGCCGAGCAGTACTTC CAIRGDRAEQYF TRBD1 TRBV10-3 . TRBJ2-7 12